This T cell receptor (beta chain) was obtained from a study of blood T cell repertoires in COVID-19. Study information: Nucleic acid was either cDNA or gDNA, and it came from T cells, B-cell-depleted T cells, or PBMCs.

This clone has more than one count but fewer than ten. Generated by immunoSEQ multiplex PCR, the TCRdb table keeps only in-frame clones and is missing some. The table lists some 120,000 clones, around three quarters of them singletons. Sequenced: peripheral blood. This sequence was found in a woman between 65 and 79 years old with acute or convalescent COVID-19.

Here the CDR3 reads CASRLYGTSGGAFF. CDR3 DNA: TGTGCCAGCAGATTGTACGGGACCTCGGGGGGAGCTTTCTTT. The genes are TRBV6-5 and TRBJ1-1; D is perhaps TRBD1 (5 bases). CDR3 length: 14 residues. Trimming took 6 bases from V and 10 from J, leaving 21 bases between them. Germline values: CDR1 MNHEY, CDR2 SVGAGI.